A single sample is the source of the 14 T cell receptor beta chains below, sequenced in a study of OX40 agonist ivuxolimab in advanced cancers. The table came from immunoSEQ multiplex PCR; TCRdb's copy has only in-frame clones and leaves some out. The sample lists 95,000 to 100,000 clones; 85% to 95% were seen once. Sequencing used CD4+ or CD8+ T cells sorted from blood, obtained in a trial of the OX40 agonist ivuxolimab. The receptors derive from an adult with an advanced solid tumor such as melanoma, head and neck, liver or kidney cancer.

The chain joins TRBV27 to TRBJ2-3; TRBD2 aligns across 15 bases. Germline assignment: CDR1 MNHEY and CDR2 SMNVEV (reference sequence). There are 19 residues in the CDR3. With V trimmed by 7 bases and J by 1 base, 12 bases remained unmatched. The CDR3 sequence is CASTATGLAGGSGTDTQYF. The CDR3 bases are TGTGCCAGCACCGCGACGGGACTAGCGGGGGGTAGTGGCACAGATACGCAGTATTTT.

The chain uses TRBV4-2 and TRBJ2-5, with 7 positions matching TRBD2. Germline V gene sequence: CDR1 LGHNA, CDR2 YNFKEQ. The CDR3 is 15 residues long. J was trimmed by 4 bases and V by 4 bases; bases with no gene match: 9. CDR3 coding DNA: TGTGCCAGCAGCCCTACTAGCGCCTACGGAGAGACCCAGTACTTC. Protein: CASSPTSAYGETQYF.

V is TRBV9 and J is TRBJ2-1, with 10 bases identical to TRBD2. V lost 5 bases, J lost 1 base, and 3 bases stayed unmatched. From germline, CDR1 is SGDLS and CDR2 YYNGEE. The CDR3 contains 15 residues. Written as DNA, the CDR3 is TGTGCCAGCAGTGAACTAGCGGGATCCTACAATGAGCAGTTCTTC. Its protein is CASSELAGSYNEQFF.

The gene calls are TRBV11-3 and TRBJ2-3; no reliable D call. This CDR3 contains 12 residues. Trimming cost V 5 bases and J 1 base, with 4 bases left between them. Germline V CDR1 and CDR2: SGHNT, YENEEA. CDR3 protein: CASSTRTDTQYF. The CDR3 DNA sequence: TGTGCCAGCAGCACTCGCACAGATACGCAGTATTTT.

The chain links TRBV6-5 to TRBJ2-2; a possible D gene is TRBD1 (6 bases). The CDR3 is 15 residues long. Trimming took 6 bases from V and 3 from J, leaving 14 bases between them. Germline CDR1 reads MNHEY; CDR2 reads SVGAGI. The CDR3 spells CASSLQGGYTGELFF. In DNA form, the CDR3 reads TGTGCCAGCAGCCTCCAAGGGGGATACACCGGGGAGCTGTTTTTT.

J is TRBJ1-2 and V is TRBV7-2; no clear D. The CDR3 is 12 amino acids. Germline CDR1 reads SGHTA; CDR2 reads FQGNSA. The V and J ends lost 5 bases and 5 bases respectively, with 9 bases between them. In DNA form, the CDR3 reads TGTGCCAGCAGCCAACAAGGGTATGGCTACACCTTC. Its translation is CASSQQGYGYTF.

This sequence joins TRBV5-3 and TRBJ1-5, with 7 bases aligning to TRBD1. TRBV5-3 carries the ORF label, with uncertain function. The CDR3 spans 14 residues. Losses at the gene ends were 3 bases for V and 3 bases for J; bases not matched to a gene: 3. The CDR3 DNA is TGTGCCAGAAGCTCGGGACAGCTCAATCAGCCCCAGCATTTT. Amino acids: CARSSGQLNQPQHF.

The CDR3 DNA sequence: TGTGCCTGGAGTTTGCGACAGGGGGCTGACTACACCTTC. It codes for CAWSLRQGADYTF. This chain joins TRBV30 and TRBJ1-2; 10 positions match TRBD1. Trimming removed 2 bases from V and 10 bases from J; junction bases left unmatched: 7. This CDR3 is 13 amino acids long. Germline CDR1 GTSNPN, CDR2 SVGIG (reference sequence).

The chain couples TRBV7-2 to TRBJ2-1, with D perhaps matching TRBD2 (6 bases). This CDR3 is built from 15 residues. V dropped 2 bases and J dropped 6 bases, with 14 bases sitting between them. Per the germline V gene, CDR1 is SGHTA and CDR2 is FQGNSA. The CDR3 loop reads CASSLPSVSLNEQFF. CDR3 sequence (DNA): TGTGCCAGCAGCTTACCTAGCGTGAGTCTCAATGAGCAGTTCTTC. Full variable domain (missing parts from reference TRBV7-2 and TRBJ2-1): GAGVSQSPSNKVTEKGKDVELRCDPISGHTALYWYRQSLGQGLEFLIYFQGNSAPDKSGLPSDRFSAERTGGSVSTLTIQRTQQEDSAVYLCASSLPSVSLNEQFFGPGTRLTVL.

The chain carries TRBV30 and TRBJ1-4, with 9 bases identical to TRBD1. With 7 bases clipped from V and 5 bases from J, the junction kept 5 bases outside the gene matches. This CDR3 is built from 13 residues. Germline assignment: CDR1 GTSNPN and CDR2 SVGIG (reference sequence). CDR3 residues: CALTGTGNEKLFF. CDR3 nucleotides: TGTGCCTTGACCGGGACAGGGAATGAAAAACTGTTTTTT.

This chain connects TRBV6-6 to TRBJ2-5; D tentatively reads TRBD1 or TRBD2 (7 bases each). CDR3 length equals 15 residues. V was pared by 9 bases and J by 4 bases, with 21 bases between. Germline V gives CDR1 MNHNY, CDR2 SVGAGI (reference sequence). DNA for the CDR3: TGTGCCAGTACGTGGGGAGGGACAGTGGGAGAGACCCAGTACTTC. Protein product: CASTWGGTVGETQYF.

The chain links TRBV30 to TRBJ2-3, with 10 bases matching TRBD2. With 2 bases clipped from V and 5 bases from J, the junction kept 7 bases outside the gene matches. CDR1 and CDR2 (germline): GTSNPN, SVGIG (reference sequence). This CDR3 comprises 15 residues. The CDR3 region is CAWSQGLARVDTQYF. Here the CDR3 DNA reads TGTGCCTGGAGTCAGGGACTAGCGAGAGTAGATACGCAGTATTTT.

V usage is TRBV19 and J usage is TRBJ1-2, with a weak D call TRBD1 (5 bases). Germline loops: CDR1 LNHDA, CDR2 SQIVND (reference sequence). Trimming stripped 8 bases from V and 4 bases from J, with 17 bases between. This CDR3 is 14 amino acids long. CDR3 region: CASRSLDKIYGYTF. The CDR3 coding sequence is TGTGCCAGTCGTAGTCTGGACAAGATCTATGGCTACACCTTC. The complete variable domain, with remaining parts taken from reference TRBV19 and TRBJ1-2, reads DGGITQSPKYLFRKEGQNVTLSCEQNLNHDAMYWYRQDPGQGLRLIYYSQIVNDFQKGDIAEGYSVSREKKESFPLTVTSAQKNPTAFYLCASRSLDKIYGYTFGSGTRLTVV.

The chain employs TRBV18 and TRBJ2-4; 7 bases are a match to TRBD2. This CDR3 is 13 amino acids long. The V gene end was trimmed by 3 bases and the J gene end by 8 bases; junction bases not matched to a gene: 4. CDR1 KGHSH and CDR2 LQKENI come from the germline V gene. As DNA, the CDR3 is TGTGCCAGCTCACCCAACCGGGGGGACATTCAGTACTTC. Its translation is CASSPNRGDIQYF.